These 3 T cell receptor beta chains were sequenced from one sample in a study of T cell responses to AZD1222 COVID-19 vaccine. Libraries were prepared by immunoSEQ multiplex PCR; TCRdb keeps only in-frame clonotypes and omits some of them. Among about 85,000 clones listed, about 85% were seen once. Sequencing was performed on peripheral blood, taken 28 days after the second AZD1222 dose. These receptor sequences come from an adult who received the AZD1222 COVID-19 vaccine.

This CDR3 is CASSLLAGGPDGDYEQYF. CDR3 in DNA: TGTGCCAGCAGTCTTCTAGCGGGAGGGCCGGATGGCGATTACGAGCAGTACTTC. The chain uses TRBV28 and TRBJ2-7, with 12 bases fitting TRBD2. Germline V lookup: CDR1 MDHEN, CDR2 SYDVKM. The CDR3 is 18 amino acids. V shed 5 bases and J 4 bases; nucleotides not matched to a gene: 15.

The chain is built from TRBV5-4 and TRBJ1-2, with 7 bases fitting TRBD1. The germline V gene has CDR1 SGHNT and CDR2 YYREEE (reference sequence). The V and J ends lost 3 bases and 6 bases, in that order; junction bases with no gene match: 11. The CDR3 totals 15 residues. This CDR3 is CASSWGGQRGDGYTF. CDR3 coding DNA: TGTGCCAGCAGCTGGGGGGGACAGAGGGGGGATGGCTACACCTTC.

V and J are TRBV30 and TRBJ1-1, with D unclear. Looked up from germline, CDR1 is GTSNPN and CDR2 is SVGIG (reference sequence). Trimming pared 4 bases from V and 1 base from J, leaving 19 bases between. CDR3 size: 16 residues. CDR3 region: CAWTALETRGNTEAFF. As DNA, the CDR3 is TGTGCCTGGACCGCCCTCGAAACGAGAGGGAACACTGAAGCTTTCTTT.